This TCR beta chain came from a study of tumor-infiltrating lymphocytes in primary liver carcinoma. Study results and caveats: Tumors had a significantly higher top-250-clone fraction than blood (p = 0.039). Tumor region pairs showed greater overlap than either tumor-adjacent or tumor-blood pairs did.

This CDR3 is 16 amino acids long. Trimming shortened V by 2 bases and J by 2 bases, and 16 bases separated the two germline ends. Each 20-30 mg portion of unsorted bulk tissue served as the source for co-extraction of RNA and DNA. By share, this clonotype counts as medium-sized. What it binds is unknown. cDNA specific to TCR beta was made from 500 ng of total RNA, with a constant-region primer employed for priming. Slightly modified ARM-PCR, run as three nested multiplex PCR rounds, produced the TCR beta libraries. TRBV1-TRBV30 forward primers paired with a C-beta reverse primer were used in the first two PCR rounds, which ran approximately 11 cycles each. MiXCR, applied by TCRdb to the multiplex PCR reads, yields one record per CDR3 protein. The sample contains about 32,000 distinct CDR3 sequences, just under 75% of which appear only once.

This receptor was taken from a man aged 40-49 years with primary liver carcinoma and hepatitis B virus infection. Material: liver tumor tissue from sampling region 4. The subset denotes: tumor region T4, right-lateral pole. The chain employs TRBV12-3 or TRBV12-4 and TRBJ2-7, with D perhaps assigned TRBD1 or TRBD2 (6 bases each). This CDR3 reads CASSLMGGLRPYEQYF. For the CDR3, the DNA is TGTGCCAGCAGTTTAATGGGGGGCCTAAGACCCTACGAGCAGTACTTC.